Below are 15 T cell receptor beta chains sequenced from a single sample in a study of CD8 T cells in Susac syndrome (dated by TCRdb to about 2019). Library generation was performed with the immunoSEQ multiplex PCR assay. RNA was extracted using the RNeasy kit, and about 0.45 to 1 ug of the RNA was reverse transcribed with random hexamers. TCRdb trimmed public reads at Q25 via fastp, called clones via MiXCR and kept in-frame beta chains. CDR3 protein duplicates are merged, each entry listing the most common genes and DNA. The sample contains some 130,000 distinct CDR3 sequences, about 95% of them found a single time. The ten top clones hold about 0.18% of the sample. Sequenced material: CD8+ T cells from PBMCs. These TCRs come from a human donor with Susac syndrome.

This chain connects TRBV20-1 to TRBJ2-7; D assignment may be TRBD1 or TRBD2 (6 bases each). This CDR3 spans 11 amino acids. CDR1 and CDR2 (germline): DFQATT, SNEGSKA (reference sequence). V lost 6 bases, J lost 9 bases, and 15 bases lay in between. CDR3 sequence reads: CSAGGPGGQYF. The DNA of the CDR3 is TGCAGTGCGGGGGGCCCCGGGGGGCAGTACTTC.

J is TRBJ1-5 and V is TRBV25-1; 10 bases are a match to TRBD1. Germline-derived CDR1 and CDR2 are MGHDK and SYGVNS. Trimming cost V 4 bases and J 4 bases; bases outside gene matches: 4. The length of the CDR3 is 15 residues. This CDR3 reads CASSGGQGINQPQHF. The CDR3, as DNA: TGTGCCAGCAGTGGGGGACAGGGGATTAATCAGCCCCAGCATTTT.

The chain couples TRBV12-3 or TRBV12-4 to TRBJ2-1; D remains unclear. The CDR3 length is 12 residues. Deletions cut 11 bases from V and 0 bases from J, with 8 bases between. The CDR3 sequence is CACSNSYNEQFF. CDR3 bases: TGTGCCTGCTCGAACTCCTACAATGAGCAGTTCTTC.

The chain links TRBV4-1 to TRBJ2-5; TRBD2 aligns across 9 bases. The CDR3 has 14 residues. CDR1 and CDR2 (germline): MGHRA, YSYEKL. The V segment lost 2 bases and the J segment 4 bases; nucleotides outside the gene matches: 2. The CDR3 protein is CASSQRLAVETQYF. Written as DNA, the CDR3 is TGCGCCAGCAGCCAACGACTAGCGGTAGAGACCCAGTACTTC.

This sequence joins TRBV5-6 and TRBJ2-3; 8 nucleotides align to TRBD1. V shed 2 bases, J shed 4 bases, and the junction held 9 bases outside the gene matches. CDR1 and CDR2 from the germline V gene are SGHDT and YYEEEE. The CDR3 has 16 amino acids. As DNA, the CDR3 is TGTGCCAGCAGCTTCCCGACAGGGGAGGTGTCAGATACGCAGTATTTT. Translating it yields CASSFPTGEVSDTQYF.

The V call is TRBV7-8, the J call TRBJ1-5, with 7 bases identical to TRBD1. The CDR3 consists of 15 residues. Germline CDR1 reads SGHVS; CDR2 reads FQNEAQ. The junction had 4 bases not matched to a gene; V was cut back by 5 bases and J by 0 bases. CDR3 in amino acids: CASSRRQGSNQPQHF. CDR3 bases: TGTGCCAGCAGCCGCCGACAGGGTAGCAATCAGCCCCAGCATTTT. The full variable domain, with the rest looked up from reference TRBV7-8 and TRBJ1-5, is GAGVSQSPRYKVAKRGQDVALRCDPISGHVSLFWYQQALGQGPEFLTYFQNEAQLDKSGLPSDRFFAERPEGSVSTLKIQRTQQEDSAVYLCASSRRQGSNQPQHFGDGTRLSIL.

The rearrangement links TRBV4-2 to TRBJ2-2; D uncertain. The germline V and J ends were trimmed by 0 bases and 4 bases, with 12 bases remaining between them. The length of the CDR3 is 16 residues. Germline CDR1 LGHNA, CDR2 YNFKEQ. The CDR3 sequence is CASSQESVSVTGELFF. The CDR3 bases are TGTGCCAGCAGCCAAGAAAGTGTGTCAGTCACCGGGGAGCTGTTTTTT.

The chain combines TRBV30 with TRBJ1-1; D not certain. The CDR3 spans 11 residues. V lost 1 base to trimming and J lost 9 bases, with 9 bases between them. Germline V gene data show CDR1 as GTSNPN and CDR2 as SVGIG (reference sequence). The CDR3 loop reads CAWSDTAKAFF. DNA of the CDR3: TGTGCCTGGAGTGACACAGCGAAAGCTTTCTTT.

The chain links TRBV30 to TRBJ1-1; perhaps TRBD1 as D (5 bases). The CDR3 covers 19 residues. The V end lost 0 bases, the J end lost 0 bases, and 23 bases lay between the germline ends. CDR1 and CDR2 (germline): GTSNPN, SVGIG (reference sequence). The CDR3 DNA reads as TGTGCCTGGAGTGTACGGTGGGGGGTTCGGCCTAAGATGAACACTGAAGCTTTCTTT. This gives the protein CAWSVRWGVRPKMNTEAFF.

The chain recombines TRBV2 with TRBJ2-5, with 8 nucleotides matching TRBD1. Germline CDR1 is SNHLY and CDR2 is FYNNEI. The CDR3 totals 12 residues. With V trimmed by 10 bases and J by 5 bases, 6 bases remained unmatched. This CDR3 reads CATTGGMETQYF. The CDR3 nucleotides are TGTGCCACAACAGGGGGAATGGAGACCCAGTACTTC.

The chain couples TRBV20-1 to TRBJ1-2; tentatively, D is TRBD1 (5 bases). This CDR3 comprises 14 residues. The germline gives CDR1 DFQATT, CDR2 SNEGSKA (reference sequence). Trimming removed 6 bases from V and 5 bases from J, with 19 bases in between. Here the CDR3 DNA reads TGCAGTGCGCCGCCGGGGGGACGGGCTTATGGCTACACCTTC. This gives the protein CSAPPGGRAYGYTF.

The chain combines TRBV11-3 with TRBJ1-1; D possibly corresponds to TRBD1 (5 bases). The CDR3 covers 15 residues. Germline assignment: CDR1 SGHNT and CDR2 YENEEA. Deletions cut 7 bases from V and 5 bases from J, with 20 bases between. The CDR3 region has the DNA TGTGCCAGCACCTCCCCCACGGGAGCAGGGACTGAAGCTTTCTTT. Translated: CASTSPTGAGTEAFF.

This clonotype has a handful of counts. The chain recombines TRBV15 with TRBJ2-5; tentatively, D is TRBD1 or TRBD2 (5 bases each). The CDR3 is 13 amino acids. V was cut by 5 bases and J by 1 base, with 8 bases left in between. In germline, CDR1 is LNHNV, CDR2 YYDKDF (reference sequence). The CDR3 coding sequence is TGTGCCACCAGCGGGACCCGCCAAGAGACCCAGTACTTC. Its translation: CATSGTRQETQYF.

CDR3 in DNA: TGTGCCAGCAGCCCCCGGCGGGGGAGCTCTGGAAACACCATATATTTT. Protein sequence: CASSPRRGSSGNTIYF. The chain couples TRBV7-9 to TRBJ1-3, with D tentatively TRBD1 (5 bases). Trimming removed 5 bases from V and 0 bases from J, with 14 bases in between. Germline V gives CDR1 SEHNR, CDR2 FQNEAQ (reference sequence). This CDR3 is built from 16 residues.

The chain links TRBV9 to TRBJ2-2; 9 nucleotides agree with TRBD2. Trimming at V came to 0 bases and at J to 5 bases, leaving 11 bases not matched to a gene. The germline V gene has CDR1 SGDLS and CDR2 YYNGEE. This CDR3 is built from 18 residues. CDR3 bases: TGTGCCAGCAGCGTAGAGGTCGGTAGCGGGAGTGTGACCGGGGAGCTGTTTTTT. The encoded protein is CASSVEVGSGSVTGELFF.